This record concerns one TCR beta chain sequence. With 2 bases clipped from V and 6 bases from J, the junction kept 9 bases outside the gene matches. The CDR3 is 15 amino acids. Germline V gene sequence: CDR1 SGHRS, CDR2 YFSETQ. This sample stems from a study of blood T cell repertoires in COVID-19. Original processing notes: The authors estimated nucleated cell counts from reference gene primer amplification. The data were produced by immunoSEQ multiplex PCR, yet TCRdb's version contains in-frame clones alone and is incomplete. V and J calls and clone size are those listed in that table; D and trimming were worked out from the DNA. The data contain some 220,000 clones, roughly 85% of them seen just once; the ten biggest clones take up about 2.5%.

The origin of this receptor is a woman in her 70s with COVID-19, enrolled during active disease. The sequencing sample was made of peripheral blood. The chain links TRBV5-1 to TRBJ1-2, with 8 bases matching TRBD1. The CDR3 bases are TGCGCCAGCAGCTTCCTCGGACAGGGAGGTGATGGCTACACCTTC. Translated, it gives CASSFLGQGGDGYTF.